Each of the 20 T cell receptor beta chains below was sequenced from the same sample in a study of T cell responses to AZD1222 COVID-19 vaccine. Sequencing was performed with immunoSEQ multiplex PCR; in TCRdb, only in-frame clones are kept and a portion is missing. The table has around 99,000 clones, 91% seen once. Sequencing used peripheral blood, obtained 28 days after the second AZD1222 dose. These receptors were collected from an adult who received the AZD1222 COVID-19 vaccine.

This chain connects TRBV20-1 to TRBJ2-7; no definite D call. In germline, CDR1 is DFQATT, CDR2 SNEGSKA (reference sequence). The CDR3 totals 11 residues. V gave up 2 bases and J gave up 5 bases, with 7 bases separating them. The CDR3, as DNA: TGCAGTGCTAGACATGATAACGAGCAGTACTTC. It encodes CSARHDNEQYF.

This rearrangement joins TRBV5-4 to TRBJ1-2; 7 bases agree with TRBD1. This CDR3 spans 14 amino acids. CDR1 and CDR2 from the germline V gene are SGHNT and YYREEE (reference sequence). Trimming cost V 4 bases and J 5 bases; bases outside gene matches: 8. The CDR3 nucleotides read TGTGCCAGCAGCGGGACACAGGGGACTTATGGCTACACCTTC. It encodes CASSGTQGTYGYTF.

The chain carries TRBV19 and TRBJ1-5; D not certain. V was cut by 4 bases and J by 1 base, with 17 bases left in between. This CDR3 spans 17 amino acids. Germline loops: CDR1 LNHDA, CDR2 SQIVND (reference sequence). The CDR3 DNA is TGTGCCAGTAGTAAATCGCGGCAGATCTTAAGCAATCAGCCCCAGCATTTT. Amino acid sequence: CASSKSRQILSNQPQHF.

V gene TRBV19 combines with J gene TRBJ2-1, with 11 bases that match TRBD1. Per germline, CDR1 LNHDA and CDR2 SQIVND (reference sequence). The CDR3 runs 16 residues. V shed 5 bases and J 7 bases; nucleotides not matched to a gene: 10. CDR3 coding DNA: TGTGCCAGTAGTCGGCCCCCGGGACAGGGGGTTAATGAGCAGTTCTTC. The encoded protein is CASSRPPGQGVNEQFF.

The chain uses TRBV27 and TRBJ2-3; perhaps TRBD2 as D (6 bases). V was shortened by 1 base and J by 6 bases, with 17 bases between the two germline ends. This CDR3 has 16 residues. Germline CDR1 MNHEY, CDR2 SMNVEV (reference sequence). The CDR3 coding sequence is TGTGCCAGCAGTTTATTGAGCGGGCCTCCGTGGGATACGCAGTATTTT. This encodes CASSLLSGPPWDTQYF.

This clone was recorded only once. V is TRBV27 and J is TRBJ1-5, with TRBD1 matching 8 bases. Germline CDR1 and CDR2: MNHEY and SMNVEV (reference sequence). Losses at the gene ends were 6 bases for V and 8 bases for J; bases not matched to a gene: 9. The CDR3 runs 14 residues. DNA for the CDR3: TGTGCCAGCAGCAGGACAGGGTCCCAAGAGCCCCAGCATTTT. Amino acids: CASSRTGSQEPQHF.

This clone turned up a few times. The chain recombines TRBV27 with TRBJ2-7; maybe TRBD2 (5 bases). CDR3 length: 15 amino acids. V lost 6 bases, J lost 5 bases, and 20 bases lay in between. CDR1 and CDR2 from the germline V gene are MNHEY and SMNVEV (reference sequence). The CDR3 region has the DNA TGTGCCAGCAGGCCTGGACCCGGGAACCTACACGAGCAGTACTTC. Its translation is CASRPGPGNLHEQYF.

This clone was observed once. The chain links TRBV11-3 to TRBJ2-1, with D possibly being TRBD1 or TRBD2 (7 bases each). Between the trimmed V and J ends, which lost 4 bases and 2 bases, there was a span of 12 bases. Germline-derived CDR1 and CDR2 are SGHNT and YENEEA. The CDR3 extends over 15 amino acids. This CDR3 reads CASSSAGQTYNEQFF. The CDR3 nucleotides read TGTGCCAGCAGCTCAGCGGGACAGACCTACAATGAGCAGTTCTTC.

The genes are TRBV10-1 and TRBJ1-1, with a weak D call TRBD1 (6 bases). V was shortened by 1 base and J by 0 bases, with 6 bases between the two germline ends. The CDR3 loop spans 14 amino acids. CDR1 and CDR2 (germline): WNHNN, SYGVQD (reference sequence). In nucleotides, the CDR3 is TGCGCCAGCAGTGAGTACAGGGTGAACACTGAAGCTTTCTTT. The encoded protein is CASSEYRVNTEAFF.

This chain uses TRBV2 with TRBJ2-3, with 8 bases fitting TRBD2. Looked up from germline, CDR1 is SNHLY and CDR2 is FYNNEI. The CDR3 covers 14 residues. Trimming at V came to 7 bases and at J to 3 bases, leaving 6 bases not matched to a gene. The CDR3 reads CASNPGLGTDTQYF. DNA for the CDR3: TGTGCCAGCAATCCGGGACTAGGGACAGATACGCAGTATTTT. Based on the CDR3 plus reference TRBV2 and TRBJ2-3, the full variable domain is EPEVTQTPSHQVTQMGQEVILRCVPISNHLYFYWYRQILGQKVEFLVSFYNNEISEKSEIFDDQFSVERPDGSNFTLKIRSTKLEDSAMYFCASNPGLGTDTQYFGPGTRLTVL.

The chain uses TRBV6-1 and TRBJ1-1; the D is unclear. V was clipped by 0 bases and J by 4 bases, with 12 bases between them. In germline, CDR1 is MNHNS, CDR2 SASEGT. This CDR3 comprises 15 residues. This CDR3 is CASSEAVAYSTEAFF. The CDR3 region has the DNA TGTGCCAGCAGTGAAGCTGTAGCGTATAGCACTGAAGCTTTCTTT.

The chain uses TRBV9 and TRBJ2-2; D unclear. V lost 1 base to trimming and J lost 6 bases, with 10 bases between them. Per the germline V gene, CDR1 is SGDLS and CDR2 is YYNGEE. This CDR3 region has 14 residues. CDR3: CASSVIVEAGELFF. The CDR3 nucleotides are TGTGCCAGCAGCGTAATTGTTGAGGCCGGGGAGCTGTTTTTT. The full variable domain, rest sourced from reference TRBV9 and TRBJ2-2, is DSGVTQTPKHLITATGQRVTLRCSPRSGDLSVYWYQQSLDQGLQFLIQYYNGEERAKGNILERFSAQQFPDLHSELNLSSLELGDSALYFCASSVIVEAGELFFGEGSRLTVL.

The chain employs TRBV30 and TRBJ2-2, with D uncertain. Between the trimmed V and J ends, which lost 0 bases and 5 bases, there was a span of 7 bases. The CDR3 has 13 amino acids. Germline loops: CDR1 GTSNPN, CDR2 SVGIG (reference sequence). The CDR3 here is CAWSVGRTGELFF. The CDR3 DNA follows: TGTGCCTGGAGTGTAGGTCGTACCGGGGAGCTGTTTTTT.

The sample holds a few counts of this clone. The sample contains more than one DNA sequence encoding this CDR3. This chain uses TRBV27 with TRBJ1-1; unclear D gene. Germline V CDR1 and CDR2: MNHEY, SMNVEV (reference sequence). The CDR3 totals 11 residues. Trimming stripped 6 bases from V and 5 bases from J, with 7 bases between. CDR3 region: CASRSYTEAFF. CDR3 DNA: TGTGCCAGCAGATCCTATACTGAAGCTTTCTTT.

This clone appeared once. The genes are TRBV19 and TRBJ1-5; a weak D match, TRBD1 (5 bases). This CDR3 is built from 15 residues. Trimming cost V 2 bases and J 3 bases, with 11 bases left between them. CDR1 is LNHDA, CDR2 SQIVND, per germline (reference sequence). Here the CDR3 reads CASSINSGYNQPQHF. The CDR3 region has the DNA TGTGCCAGTAGTATAAATTCAGGGTACAATCAGCCCCAGCATTTT.

This clone was seen once. The V call is TRBV11-2, the J call TRBJ2-5; 11 bases align to TRBD2. From germline, CDR1 is SGHAT and CDR2 FQNNGV. The CDR3 spans 15 residues. With V trimmed by 5 bases and J by 2 bases, 4 bases remained unmatched. DNA for the CDR3: TGTGCCAGCAGCGGACTAGCGGGCCCGCAAGAGACCCAGTACTTC. Translated, it gives CASSGLAGPQETQYF.

The gene calls are TRBV5-4 and TRBJ1-1; 9 bases match TRBD1. Germline V gives CDR1 SGHNT, CDR2 YYREEE (reference sequence). The V segment lost 4 bases and the J segment 1 base; nucleotides outside the gene matches: 8. The CDR3 runs to 16 residues. The CDR3: CASSLGGTGTNTEAFF. Written as DNA, the CDR3 is TGTGCCAGCAGCCTAGGAGGGACAGGGACGAACACTGAAGCTTTCTTT.

In this sample, this clone turned up once. The rearrangement links TRBV5-1 to TRBJ2-5; 9 positions match TRBD1. Looked up from germline, CDR1 is SGHRS and CDR2 is YFSETQ. The trim removed 3 bases at V and 7 bases at J, leaving 7 bases unmatched. This CDR3 has 14 amino acids. CDR3 protein: CASSSGTGLGTQYF. Written as DNA, the CDR3 is TGCGCCAGCAGCTCCGGGACAGGGTTGGGGACCCAGTACTTC.

This rearrangement joins TRBV4-2 to TRBJ2-1; D call uncertain. CDR1 LGHNA and CDR2 YNFKEQ come from the germline V gene. Trimming took off 1 base at V and 8 bases at J, with 12 bases between the two ends. The CDR3 runs to 14 residues. CDR3 nucleotide sequence: TGTGCCAGCAGCCAAGTGAGAAGTTTGGATGAGCAGTTCTTC. This codes for CASSQVRSLDEQFF.

This clone has more than one count but fewer than ten. The V call is TRBV2, the J call TRBJ1-1; TRBD1 agrees at 8 bases. The CDR3 consists of 16 residues. Germline CDR1 reads SNHLY; CDR2 reads FYNNEI. The V segment lost 6 bases and the J segment 0 bases; nucleotides outside the gene matches: 9. The CDR3 region has the DNA TGTGCCAGCAGGCAAGGGACAGGCTTTATGAACACTGAAGCTTTCTTT. Amino acids: CASRQGTGFMNTEAFF.